The 6 T cell receptor beta chains given below trace back to one sample, sequenced in a study of shared clonotypes between healthy human individuals. The method was immunoSEQ multiplex PCR; TCRdb's version includes in-frame clones alone and lacks a portion of them. The sample records over a million clones, under 80% being singletons. Material for sequencing was memory CD4+ T cells sorted from blood. Subset specified: CD45RA-negative fraction. The receptors were sampled from a man aged 18 to 30 in good health.

In its sample, this clone was seen once. This rearrangement joins TRBV5-6 to TRBJ2-5; D ambiguous. Germline V gene data show CDR1 as SGHDT and CDR2 as YYEEEE. This CDR3 spans 17 amino acids. Trimming took 4 bases from V and 0 from J, leaving 19 bases between them. The CDR3 sequence is CASSGSGRRTDQETQYF. CDR3 nucleotides: TGTGCCAGCAGCGGATCAGGCCGTCGGACGGACCAAGAGACCCAGTACTTC.

The chain joins TRBV2 to TRBJ2-3; perhaps TRBD2 as D (5 bases). The CDR3 contains 14 residues. V lost 3 bases and J lost 2, with 9 bases in between. Germline CDR1 reads SNHLY; CDR2 reads FYNNEI. This CDR3 reads CASSDRRPTDTQYF. CDR3 sequence (DNA): TGTGCCAGCAGTGATAGGAGGCCCACAGATACGCAGTATTTT.

To note about this clone: Other DNA sequences within the sample encode an identical CDR3. This chain connects TRBV7-2 to TRBJ1-5; D is perhaps TRBD1 (6 bases). Germline V CDR1 and CDR2: SGHTA, FQGNSA. V lost 0 bases and J 6 bases, leaving 6 bases between the germline ends. The length of the CDR3 is 13 residues. CDR3 sequence reads: CASSLAGAQPQHF. CDR3 bases: TGTGCCAGCAGCTTAGCGGGGGCTCAGCCCCAGCATTTT.

The chain couples TRBV19 to TRBJ1-3; 9 bases are a match to TRBD1. This CDR3 has 17 residues. Trimming removed 4 bases from V and 2 bases from J; junction bases left unmatched: 9. Germline V gene sequence: CDR1 LNHDA, CDR2 SQIVND (reference sequence). This CDR3 reads CASSTGTGTGTGNTIYF. CDR3 coding DNA: TGTGCCAGTAGTACCGGTACCGGGACAGGGACTGGAAACACCATATATTTT.

This clone was seen just once. CDR3 DNA sequence: TGTGCCAGCAGCTTTTCTGGGAACACCGGGGAGCTGTTTTTT. It translates to CASSFSGNTGELFF. The chain joins TRBV7-9 to TRBJ2-2; D unresolved. This CDR3 is built from 14 residues. V lost 3 bases and J lost 1, with 6 bases in between. In germline, CDR1 is SEHNR, CDR2 FQNEAQ (reference sequence).

The chain links TRBV19 to TRBJ1-1, with D unclear. Germline loops: CDR1 LNHDA, CDR2 SQIVND (reference sequence). Trimming removed 5 bases from V and 1 base from J, with 14 bases in between. This CDR3 has 15 amino acids. The CDR3 region has the DNA TGTGCCAGTAGTCAGCCTGCGGGTACGAACACTGAAGCTTTCTTT. It yields the protein CASSQPAGTNTEAFF.